A selection of T cell receptor beta chains follows, all from one sample in a study of T cell repertoires in cytomegalovirus infection. TCRdb used MiXCR to reprocess the reads, holding one entry per CDR3 protein. Found here are almost 90,000 distinct CDR3 sequences, 25% to 30% of them singletons; the top ten hold about 65%. These receptors have no identified antigens. The sequencing here drew on CD8+ T cells from cultured PBMCs, taken from culture after CMV antigen stimulation. Source of these receptors: a human donor in good health (CMV status not recorded). Some clones in this sample may be carry-over from other donors' samples. Each CDR3 is given without its conserved first and last residue. Each record gives: J gene, V gene, clone size, CDR3 protein. Expanded clones are given a class, and other clones once, few, many or no size at all.

j_gene: TRBJ1-1; v_gene: TRBV20-1; abundance: NA; CDR3aa: SGGRGGNTEAF
j_gene: TRBJ2-1; v_gene: TRBV7-9; abundance: few; CDR3aa: ASSFLAGAEQF
j_gene: TRBJ1-4; v_gene: TRBV6-1; abundance: few; CDR3aa: ASSETEYEKLF
j_gene: TRBJ1-2; v_gene: TRBV6-6; abundance: many; CDR3aa: ASAGQGPYGYT
j_gene: TRBJ2-6; v_gene: TRBV7-6; abundance: NA; CDR3aa: ASSLEPGPLSCGANVLT
j_gene: TRBJ1-1; v_gene: TRBV7-2; abundance: many; CDR3aa: ASSPGVTEAF
j_gene: TRBJ1-1; v_gene: TRBV7-9; abundance: NA; CDR3aa: ASSYPQGTSTEAF
j_gene: TRBJ2-2; v_gene: TRBV6-5; abundance: NA; CDR3aa: ASSYQDRETGELF
j_gene: TRBJ1-4; v_gene: TRBV7-6; abundance: once; CDR3aa: ASSLGVGEKLF
j_gene: TRBJ1-1; v_gene: TRBV29-1; abundance: NA; CDR3aa: SAGQGMYTEAF
j_gene: TRBJ1-4; v_gene: TRBV7-9; abundance: medium-sized; CDR3aa: ASSLEMTGATNEKLF
j_gene: TRBJ2-2; v_gene: TRBV5-4; abundance: many; CDR3aa: ASSFGKDRSYRELF
j_gene: TRBJ2-5; v_gene: TRBV4-1; abundance: many; CDR3aa: ASSQVGGETQY
j_gene: TRBJ1-2; v_gene: TRBV27; abundance: NA; CDR3aa: ASNLGGLPDGGYT
j_gene: TRBJ1-2; v_gene: TRBV19; abundance: NA; CDR3aa: ASSDGIGAYYGYT
j_gene: TRBJ1-1; v_gene: TRBV6-6; abundance: NA; CDR3aa: ASSYPRDSEGAF